Shown below are 27 T cell receptor beta chains from a single sample sequenced in a study of T-cell memory formation after mild COVID-19 (dated by TCRdb to about 2021). Libraries came from 5' RACE. Sequencing took place on an Illumina NovaSeq 6000. TCRdb trimmed public reads at Q25 via fastp, called clones via MiXCR and kept in-frame beta chains. CDR3 protein duplicates are merged, each entry listing the most common genes and DNA. This sample holds fewer than 75,000 distinct CDR3 sequences; 12% were observed only once. The top ten clones comprise around a quarter of the sample. Input material: PBMCs or a T cell subset sorted from them (not recorded which). The receptors stem from a man aged 18-30 years who had mild COVID-19 (a few samples of this study predate the infection). The sample titles of this study are shuffled in the database, so cell type and time point are left out; the donor was told from shared clones.

V and J are TRBV9 and TRBJ2-7; tentatively, D is TRBD1 or TRBD2 (5 bases each). Per the germline V gene, CDR1 is SGDLS and CDR2 is YYNGEE. This CDR3 has 14 amino acids. Trimming cost V 3 bases and J 2 bases, with 12 bases left between them. The CDR3 reads CASSGRDGTYEQYF. The DNA for the CDR3 is TGTGCCAGCAGCGGCCGGGACGGTACCTACGAGCAGTACTTC.

V usage is TRBV4-3 and J usage is TRBJ1-2, with a possible D match to TRBD1 (6 bases). Trimming took 2 bases from V and 4 from J, leaving 11 bases between them. This CDR3 is 14 amino acids long. CDR1 and CDR2 (germline): LGHNA, YSLEER. The CDR3 DNA is TGCGCCAGCAGCCAATCCGGGGGCGGCTATGGCTACACCTTC. Protein sequence: CASSQSGGGYGYTF.

This clonotype has a count of ten or more. CDR3 coding DNA: TGTGCCAGCAGCTTATTTGGCCTAAGAGGGTCCGGGGAGCTGTTTTTT. It is translated as CASSLFGLRGSGELFF. This chain joins TRBV7-9 and TRBJ2-2, with D perhaps TRBD2 (5 bases). The CDR3 covers 16 residues. V shed 2 bases and J shed 6 bases, with 16 bases lying between them. Looked up from germline, CDR1 is SEHNR and CDR2 is FQNEAQ (reference sequence).

In its sample, this clonotype ranks as medium-sized (0.01 to 0.1%). CDR3 sequence: CASSQSGTGTTGELFF. CDR3 coding DNA: TGCGCCAGCAGTCAATCGGGGACAGGGACCACCGGGGAGCTGTTTTTT. The V and J genes are TRBV23-1 and TRBJ2-2, with TRBD1 matching 9 bases. TRBV23-1 falls under the ORF class, with uncertain function. The CDR3 has 16 residues. The V and J ends lost 0 bases and 4 bases, in that order; junction bases with no gene match: 3.

This clonotype was counted at least ten times. The DNA of the CDR3 is TGTGCCAGCAGTTACTCGACAGGGGGCTACGAGCAGTACTTC. Its translation is CASSYSTGGYEQYF. The chain links TRBV6-2 or TRBV6-3 to TRBJ2-7; 9 bases are a match to TRBD1. The V and J ends lost 0 bases and 3 bases, in that order; junction bases with no gene match: 0. CDR1 and CDR2 (germline): MNHEY, SVGEGT. This CDR3 comprises 14 residues.

The gene calls are TRBV7-7 and TRBJ1-6; D may be TRBD1 (5 bases). Germline CDR1 SSHAT, CDR2 FNYEAQ (reference sequence). Trimming left V 3 bases short and J 11 bases short, with 11 bases between. The CDR3 is 13 residues long. The CDR3, as DNA: TGTGCCAGCAGCTTGGGGTCGGGGGCACCCCTCCACTTT. Encoded protein: CASSLGSGAPLHF.

The chain has TRBV7-2 and TRBJ1-4; D call uncertain. This CDR3 region has 15 residues. Germline assignment: CDR1 SGHTA and CDR2 FQGNSA. With 0 bases removed from V and 2 bases from J, the gap between germline ends came to 7 bases. For the CDR3, the DNA is TGTGCCAGCAGCTTAGCAGGGCCTACTAATGAAAAACTGTTTTTT. Translating gives CASSLAGPTNEKLFF.

The chain links TRBV12-3 or TRBV12-4 to TRBJ1-6; 7 positions match TRBD1. The CDR3 runs to 13 residues. The V gene end was trimmed by 6 bases and the J gene end by 5 bases; junction bases not matched to a gene: 1. The CDR3 DNA is TGTGCCAGCAGGACAGGGAATAATTCACCCCTCCACTTT. Amino acids: CASRTGNNSPLHF.

This clonotype was seen many times. The rearrangement joins TRBV20-1 to TRBJ2-7, with D unclear. Germline CDR1 and CDR2: DFQATT and SNEGSKA (reference sequence). CDR3 length: 13 residues. The CDR3: CRERSDTDYEQYF. The CDR3 DNA reads TGCAGGGAGAGGAGTGACACGGACTACGAGCAGTACTTC.

This rearrangement joins TRBV20-1 to TRBJ1-6; D uncertain. Between the trimmed V and J ends, which lost 0 bases and 11 bases, there was a span of 14 bases. The CDR3 contains 14 residues. Germline V lookup: CDR1 DFQATT, CDR2 SNEGSKA (reference sequence). The CDR3 DNA reads as TGCAGTGCTAGAGAGCCAAGAGCTAGGGCACCCCTCCACTTT. This codes for CSAREPRARAPLHF.

CDR3 sequence: CASSPRREGPKGYTF. CDR3 in DNA: TGTGCCAGCAGCCCGCGAAGGGAGGGGCCTAAAGGCTACACCTTC. This sequence joins TRBV7-8 and TRBJ1-2; D may be TRBD1 (5 bases). Germline V gene sequence: CDR1 SGHVS, CDR2 FQNEAQ. The V and J ends lost 5 bases and 8 bases respectively, with 21 bases between them. There are 15 residues in the CDR3.

This clonotype turned up a few times. This chain joins TRBV21-1 and TRBJ1-1. TRBV21-1 is termed a pseudogene. This CDR3 is built from 12 residues. CDR3 in amino acids: CASSKGGTEAFF. The CDR3 bases are TGTGCCAGCAGCAAAGGGGGCACTGAAGCTTTCTTT.

Comment on this clonotype: Without the conserved terminal phenylalanine or tryptophan, this CDR3 likely stems from a read error. The chain employs TRBV15 and TRBJ2-5; 12 nucleotides align to TRBD2. The CDR3 totals 19 residues. Germline V CDR1 and CDR2: LNHNV, YYDKDF (reference sequence). With 0 bases clipped from V and 7 bases from J, the junction kept 15 bases outside the gene matches. CDR3 sequence reads: CATSREHPGTSGSKRTQYY. The CDR3 DNA sequence: TGTGCCACCAGCAGAGAGCACCCCGGGACTAGCGGGTCCAAGAGGACCCAGTACTAC.

This clonotype turned up a few times. CDR3 in DNA: TGCGCCAGCAGCAGGGAACAAACCCCGTACAATGAGCAGTTCTTC. Translating it yields CASSREQTPYNEQFF. The chain joins TRBV5-1 to TRBJ2-1; no firm D call. Trimming pared 4 bases from V and 4 bases from J, leaving 15 bases between. Per the germline V gene, CDR1 is SGHRS and CDR2 is YFSETQ. This CDR3 is built from 15 residues.

The chain combines TRBV27 with TRBJ2-5; D not certain. CDR3 length: 14 residues. CDR1 MNHEY and CDR2 SMNVEV come from the germline V gene (reference sequence). V dropped 1 base and J dropped 0 bases, with 6 bases sitting between them. CDR3 in DNA: TGTGCCAGCAGTTTATACGGGTACCAAGAGACCCAGTACTTC. It yields the protein CASSLYGYQETQYF.

The sample holds a few counts of this clonotype. The CDR3 DNA follows: TGTGCCAGCAGCTTGAGGGCAGGTCAGCCCCAGCATTTT. Its translation is CASSLRAGQPQHF. The chain couples TRBV7-2 to TRBJ1-5, with D unresolved. CDR3 size: 13 residues. The germline V and J ends were trimmed by 3 bases and 6 bases, with 9 bases remaining between them. CDR1 SGHTA and CDR2 FQGNSA come from the germline V gene.

This sequence joins TRBV10-3 and TRBJ2-2, with D tentatively TRBD1 (6 bases). The CDR3 is 11 amino acids. Germline lookup yields CDR1 ENHRY and CDR2 SYGVKD. V lost 7 bases and J 9 bases, leaving 9 bases between the germline ends. The CDR3 sequence: CAITQGWELFF. CDR3 nucleotides: TGTGCCATCACACAGGGCTGGGAGCTGTTTTTT.

The V call is TRBV7-9, the J call TRBJ2-3; D might be TRBD1 or TRBD2, each matching 6 bases. Trimming removed 5 bases from V and 3 bases from J, with 18 bases in between. The CDR3 consists of 16 residues. Germline assignment: CDR1 SEHNR and CDR2 FQNEAQ (reference sequence). Written as DNA, the CDR3 is TGTGCCAGCAGCGCTCCTTTAGGGGGGAGGACAGATACGCAGTATTTT. Translation: CASSAPLGGRTDTQYF.

This clonotype has more than one count but fewer than ten. This chain connects TRBV7-2 to TRBJ2-2; no clear D gene. The CDR3 extends over 13 amino acids. CDR1 is SGHTA, CDR2 FQGNSA, per germline. With 4 bases removed from V and 6 bases from J, the gap between germline ends came to 9 bases. This CDR3 is CASSSDLAGELFF. CDR3 sequence (DNA): TGTGCCAGCAGCTCGGACCTGGCCGGGGAGCTGTTTTTT. Together with reference TRBV7-2 and TRBJ2-2, the CDR3 gives the full variable domain: GAGVSQSPSNKVTEKGKDVELRCDPISGHTALYWYRQSLGQGLEFLIYFQGNSAPDKSGLPSDRFSAERTGGSVSTLTIQRTQQEDSAVYLCASSSDLAGELFFGEGSRLTVL.

The chain uses TRBV5-1 and TRBJ1-1; tentative D call: TRBD1 (5 bases). Between the trimmed V and J ends, which lost 4 bases and 11 bases, there was a span of 21 bases. CDR3 length: 14 residues. CDR1 is SGHRS and CDR2 is YFSETQ in the germline V gene. The CDR3 loop is CASSAHWGVQAAFF. The CDR3 DNA follows: TGCGCCAGCAGCGCCCATTGGGGGGTCCAAGCGGCTTTCTTT.

This clonotype occurred a few times. The rearrangement joins TRBV7-2 to TRBJ2-5; weak D call: TRBD2 (6 bases). This CDR3 is built from 14 residues. V dropped 2 bases and J dropped 4 bases, with 11 bases sitting between them. Germline assignment: CDR1 SGHTA and CDR2 FQGNSA. The CDR3 is CASSLSNGGETQYF. The CDR3 DNA reads as TGTGCCAGCAGCTTATCGAACGGGGGAGAGACCCAGTACTTC.

Many counts were recorded for this clonotype. The gene calls are TRBV7-8 and TRBJ2-2; D gene unclear. V gave up 8 bases and J gave up 1 base, with 11 bases separating them. CDR1 is SGHVS, CDR2 FQNEAQ, per germline. The CDR3 is 14 residues long. CDR3 DNA sequence: TGTGCCAGCCAACGAAGCAAGAACACCGGGGAGCTGTTTTTT. It yields the protein CASQRSKNTGELFF.

This clonotype was recorded many times. The chain is built from TRBV4-3 and TRBJ2-5, with D perhaps TRBD1 (5 bases). Trimming cost V 2 bases and J 4 bases, with 8 bases left between them. Per the germline V gene, CDR1 is LGHNA and CDR2 is YSLEER. CDR3 length: 13 amino acids. The chain's CDR3 is CASSQQGSETQYF. The CDR3 DNA follows: TGCGCCAGCAGCCAACAGGGATCAGAGACCCAGTACTTC.

This clonotype was detected only a few times. The genes are TRBV19 and TRBJ1-1; no clear D gene. This CDR3 region has 12 residues. The germline CDR1 and CDR2 sequences are LNHDA and SQIVND (reference sequence). CDR3 residues: CAARAWGTEAFF. CDR3 nucleotides: TGTGCTGCGCGGGCCTGGGGCACTGAAGCTTTCTTT.

This clonotype was seen repeatedly, ten times or more. J is TRBJ2-1 and V is TRBV20-1; D is possibly TRBD2 (6 bases). Germline values: CDR1 DFQATT, CDR2 SNEGSKA (reference sequence). The V and J ends lost 5 bases and 3 bases respectively, with 14 bases between them. The CDR3 extends over 14 amino acids. The CDR3 DNA reads as TGCAGTGCTGTTAGCGGTCTCCTCTACAATGAGCAGTTCTTC. Protein sequence: CSAVSGLLYNEQFF.

This clonotype occurred a few times. The rearrangement joins TRBV7-2 to TRBJ2-5; unclear D gene. The CDR3 runs to 13 residues. The V and J ends lost 6 bases and 2 bases respectively, with 10 bases between them. Germline assignment: CDR1 SGHTA and CDR2 FQGNSA. CDR3 DNA sequence: TGTGCCAGCAGGTCCGGGCCGCAAGAGACCCAGTACTTC. Protein product: CASRSGPQETQYF.

This clonotype has at least ten counts. The chain carries TRBV28 and TRBJ1-4, with TRBD1 as a possible D gene (5 bases). CDR1 is MDHEN and CDR2 is SYDVKM in the germline V gene. The CDR3 spans 15 residues. Trimming took off 4 bases at V and 0 bases at J, with 9 bases between the two ends. The CDR3 is CASSSRDATNEKLFF. The CDR3 DNA reads as TGTGCCAGCAGTTCAAGGGACGCAACTAATGAAAAACTGTTTTTT.